This T cell receptor (beta chain) was identified in a study of OX40 agonist ivuxolimab in advanced cancers. The sampling schedule covered blood at baseline, cycle 4 day 1, and cycle 7 day 1. This CDR3 contains 13 residues. V lost 4 bases to trimming and J lost 7 bases, with 8 bases between them. Germline V lookup: CDR1 SGHTA, CDR2 FQGTGA. Sequencing used immunoSEQ multiplex PCR; TCRdb keeps in-frame clones, though not all of them. The repertoire includes tens of thousands of clones, 75% to 90% of them detected once, and approximately 0.4% sits in the top ten. Sample: CD4+ or CD8+ T cells sorted from blood, taken in a trial of the OX40 agonist ivuxolimab. This receptor was taken from an adult with an advanced solid tumor such as melanoma, head and neck, liver or kidney cancer. The gene calls are TRBV7-3 and TRBJ1-6, with D perhaps TRBD1 (5 bases). The CDR3 DNA sequence: TGTGCCAGCAGCTCAGGGTGGAATTCACCCCTCCACTTT. Translating gives CASSSGWNSPLHF.